Detailed here is one T cell receptor (beta chain). The record originates from a study of cytotoxic CD8 clonotypes in ibrutinib-treated CLL. TCRdb's table, derived via immunoSEQ multiplex PCR, lists solely in-frame clones and lacks some. The sample gives fewer than 35,000 clones, roughly 50% of which show up once; approximately 4.7% is in the top ten. Germline assignment: CDR1 SGDLS and CDR2 YYNGEE. The CDR3 sequence is 13 residues long. The V end lost 0 bases, the J end lost 4 bases, and 7 bases lay between the germline ends. This receptor was identified in a human donor with chronic lymphocytic leukemia. This specimen was PBMCs, taken before ibrutinib treatment. This chain connects TRBV9 to TRBJ2-5; D call uncertain. The CDR3 region has the DNA TGTGCCAGCAGCGTAGTTCCCCGAGAGACCCAGTACTTC. It encodes CASSVVPRETQYF.